These 25 T cell receptor beta chains share one sample of origin, sequenced in a study of blood T cell repertoires in COVID-19. Sequencing was performed with immunoSEQ multiplex PCR; in TCRdb, only in-frame clones are kept and a portion is missing. The data contain around 120,000 clones, roughly 90% of them singletons. Sequencing was performed on peripheral blood. These receptors were taken from a man aged 50 to 59 with acute or convalescent COVID-19.

The chain has TRBV15 and TRBJ1-5; tentative D call: TRBD1 (5 bases). Germline-derived CDR1 and CDR2 are LNHNV and YYDKDF (reference sequence). There are 17 residues in the CDR3. V lost 0 bases and J 3 bases, leaving 15 bases between the germline ends. CDR3 DNA sequence: TGTGCCACCAGCAGAGATTTAAGTCGGGGGGACAATCAGCCCCAGCATTTT. Translation gives CATSRDLSRGDNQPQHF.

The rearrangement uses TRBV6-5 and TRBJ1-1, with 9 nucleotides matching TRBD1. The CDR3 is 13 amino acids. Germline lookup yields CDR1 MNHEY and CDR2 SVGAGI. V dropped 11 bases and J dropped 5; count of bases not matched to a gene: 9. Here the CDR3 DNA reads TGTGCCGTATACAGGGGGCAGAGGACTGAAGCTTTCTTT. Translation: CAVYRGQRTEAFF.

This chain joins TRBV6-6 and TRBJ1-2; 9 bases are a match to TRBD1. Germline V gene data show CDR1 as MNHNY and CDR2 as SVGAGI (reference sequence). CDR3 length equals 15 residues. J gave up 0 bases and V 6 bases, and 5 bases lay outside the gene matches. The CDR3 loop is CASSLQGATNYGYTF. In nucleotides, the CDR3 is TGTGCCAGCAGCTTACAGGGGGCTACTAACTATGGCTACACCTTC.

This chain joins TRBV12-3 or TRBV12-4 and TRBJ1-1; D perhaps matches TRBD1 (5 bases). The length of the CDR3 is 13 residues. V lost 3 bases, J lost 3 bases, and 8 bases lay in between. The DNA of the CDR3 is TGTGCCAGCAGTTTGGGAGGGGACACTGAAGCTTTCTTT. Amino acids: CASSLGGDTEAFF.

V and J are TRBV4-2 and TRBJ2-1; 8 bases map to TRBD2. The CDR3 runs 16 residues. Germline V gene data show CDR1 as LGHNA and CDR2 as YNFKEQ. V dropped 4 bases and J dropped 6; count of bases not matched to a gene: 11. Here the CDR3 DNA reads TGTGCCAGCAGCCGTACCGGGACTAGGTCCCTCAATGAGCAGTTCTTC. Encoded protein: CASSRTGTRSLNEQFF.

The J gene is TRBJ1-2, the V gene TRBV5-6, with D hard to call. The V gene lost 3 bases and the J gene lost 4 bases, with 19 bases spanning the gap. This CDR3 comprises 16 residues. CDR1 is SGHDT and CDR2 is YYEEEE in the germline V gene. CDR3 residues: CASSSKPTKLGYGYTF. The CDR3 nucleotides read TGTGCCAGCAGCTCCAAGCCGACAAAATTGGGCTATGGCTACACCTTC.

The CDR3 here is CATSDPGQGSPYEQYF. As DNA, the CDR3 is TGTGCCACCAGTGACCCGGGACAGGGTAGCCCCTACGAGCAGTACTTC. V gene TRBV24-1 combines with J gene TRBJ2-7, with 9 bases fitting TRBD1. The V segment lost 4 bases and the J segment 2 bases; nucleotides outside the gene matches: 8. There are 16 residues in the CDR3. Germline-derived CDR1 and CDR2 are KGHDR and SFDVKD.

The chain recombines TRBV21-1 with TRBJ1-6; TRBD1, the table's D call, lacks a check against the DNA. TRBV21-1 is a known pseudogene. The CDR3 covers 15 residues. CDR3 amino acids: CASSTRDRADSPLHF. DNA of the CDR3: TGTGCCAGCAGCACCAGGGACAGGGCGGATTCACCCCTCCACTTT.

The chain joins TRBV5-6 to TRBJ1-3; 7 nucleotides line up with TRBD1. Germline assignment: CDR1 SGHDT and CDR2 YYEEEE. The CDR3 spans 14 residues. V lost 4 bases, J lost 1 base, and 2 bases stayed unmatched. The CDR3 loop reads CASSPDRSGNTIYF. CDR3 sequence (DNA): TGTGCCAGCAGCCCGGACAGGTCTGGAAACACCATATATTTT. The full variable domain, in which reference TRBV5-6 and TRBJ1-3 provide the parts outside the CDR3, is DAGVTQSPTHLIKTRGQQVTLRCSPKSGHDTVSWYQQALGQGPQFIFQYYEEEERQRGNFPDRFSGHQFPNYSSELNVNALLLGDSALYLCASSPDRSGNTIYFGEGSWLTVV.

The rearrangement joins TRBV2 to TRBJ2-3, with 8 bases matching TRBD1. V lost 1 base and J lost 0; bases outside the gene matches: 0. The CDR3 consists of 15 residues. Germline V CDR1 and CDR2: SNHLY, FYNNEI. CDR3 amino acids: CASSEDRGSTDTQYF. Written as DNA, the CDR3 is TGTGCCAGCAGTGAAGACAGGGGGAGCACAGATACGCAGTATTTT.

This clone was counted a few times. The chain couples TRBV5-1 to TRBJ2-5; 10 nucleotides line up with TRBD1. Germline CDR1 is SGHRS and CDR2 is YFSETQ. The CDR3 has 15 amino acids. V was clipped by 0 bases and J by 7 bases; unmatched bases: 6. The CDR3 loop is CASSLGDRGSATQYF. Written as DNA, the CDR3 is TGCGCCAGCAGCTTGGGGGACAGGGGTTCTGCGACCCAGTACTTC.

The chain joins TRBV6-1 to TRBJ1-2; TRBD1 might be the D (5 bases). Between the trimmed V and J ends, which lost 3 bases and 4 bases, there was a span of 12 bases. In germline, CDR1 is MNHNS, CDR2 SASEGT. CDR3 length: 14 amino acids. The CDR3, as DNA: TGTGCCAGCAGTGATTCAGGACACTTCTATGGCTACACCTTC. Its translation: CASSDSGHFYGYTF.

This rearrangement joins TRBV19 to TRBJ2-3; tentatively, D is TRBD2 (5 bases). V shed 2 bases and J shed 0 bases, with 9 bases lying between them. From germline, CDR1 is LNHDA and CDR2 SQIVND (reference sequence). This CDR3 spans 15 amino acids. DNA of the CDR3: TGTGCCAGTAGTATAAGAGGGCAAAGCACAGATACGCAGTATTTT. Protein sequence: CASSIRGQSTDTQYF.

Points on this clone: Different DNA sequences within this sample yield the same CDR3. The chain carries TRBV11-3 and TRBJ1-1; D ambiguous. CDR3 size: 13 residues. V gave up 2 bases and J gave up 1 base, with 5 bases separating them. Germline V CDR1 and CDR2: SGHNT, YENEEA. Here the CDR3 reads CASSLNRNTEAFF. The DNA of the CDR3 is TGTGCCAGCAGCTTAAACAGGAACACTGAAGCTTTCTTT.

This chain uses TRBV18 with TRBJ1-5, with D possibly being TRBD1 (5 bases). V was pared by 1 base and J by 0 bases, with 10 bases between. Germline V lookup: CDR1 KGHSH, CDR2 LQKENI. The CDR3 consists of 16 residues. The CDR3 DNA sequence: TGTGCCAGCTCACCACGCAGGGATCGTAGCAATCAGCCCCAGCATTTT. It yields the protein CASSPRRDRSNQPQHF. The complete variable domain, with remaining parts taken from reference TRBV18 and TRBJ1-5, reads NAGVMQNPRHLVRRRGQEARLRCSPMKGHSHVYWYRQLPEEGLKFMVYLQKENIIDESGMPKERFSAEFPKEGPSILRIQQVVRGDSAAYFCASSPRRDRSNQPQHFGDGTRLSIL.

The rearrangement links TRBV11-2 to TRBJ1-1, with TRBD1 identical over 9 bases. Trimming at V came to 1 base and at J to 5 bases, leaving 5 bases not matched to a gene. Looked up from germline, CDR1 is SGHAT and CDR2 is FQNNGV. The CDR3 is made up of 15 amino acids. CDR3 amino acids: CASSLVGTGRTEAFF. The CDR3 nucleotides read TGTGCCAGCAGCTTAGTCGGGACAGGGCGAACTGAAGCTTTCTTT.

The chain joins TRBV6-8 to TRBJ2-7; possibly TRBD1 for D (6 bases). CDR3 length equals 12 residues. The V gene lost 7 bases and the J gene lost 2 bases, with 9 bases spanning the gap. The germline V gene encodes CDR1 MNHGY and CDR2 SAAAGT. CDR3 amino acids: CASKQGPYEQYF. The DNA of the CDR3 is TGTGCCAGCAAACAGGGACCCTACGAGCAGTACTTC.

The chain couples TRBV2 to TRBJ1-5; possible D gene TRBD1, 5 bases. V was shortened by 2 bases and J by 4 bases, with 9 bases between the two germline ends. The CDR3 loop spans 14 amino acids. The V gene's germline CDR1 is SNHLY and CDR2 FYNNEI. CDR3 DNA sequence: TGTGCCAGCAGTGAACAGGGAAAGAATCAGCCCCAGCATTTT. Translated, it gives CASSEQGKNQPQHF.

The rearrangement links TRBV6-5 to TRBJ2-3; TRBD1 agrees at 7 bases. From germline, CDR1 is MNHEY and CDR2 SVGAGI. The V and J ends lost 6 bases and 0 bases, in that order; junction bases with no gene match: 6. The CDR3 extends over 15 amino acids. CDR3 nucleotides: TGTGCCAGCAGACCAGACAGGGCCAGCACAGATACGCAGTATTTT. The encoded protein is CASRPDRASTDTQYF.

The V gene is TRBV6-5, the J gene TRBJ1-3, with 8 bases identical to TRBD1. Germline CDR1 reads MNHEY; CDR2 reads SVGAGI. Unmatched junction bases numbered 6, after V lost 6 bases and J lost 5 bases. This CDR3 contains 14 residues. The CDR3 is CASSRQGSRNTIYF. For the CDR3, the DNA is TGTGCCAGCAGCAGACAGGGGAGTAGAAACACCATATATTTT.

V gene TRBV5-5 combines with J gene TRBJ2-1; TRBD2 matches 12 bases. In germline, CDR1 is SGHKS, CDR2 YYEKEE (reference sequence). This CDR3 contains 16 residues. Germline trimming cut 2 bases from V and 4 bases from J; bases unmatched to any gene: 4. CDR3 nucleotide sequence: TGTGCCAGCAGCTTAGTAGGGACTAGCGGGTACAATGAGCAGTTCTTC. Protein sequence: CASSLVGTSGYNEQFF.

The chain links TRBV6-5 to TRBJ1-2; D is unclear. The CDR3 loop spans 12 amino acids. V lost 10 bases, J lost 4 bases, and 13 bases lay in between. From germline, CDR1 is MNHEY and CDR2 SVGAGI. The CDR3 region has the DNA TGTGCCACCTTGAGAGGCACCTATGGCTACACCTTC. It encodes CATLRGTYGYTF.

The chain combines TRBV19 with TRBJ1-2; D call uncertain. Germline lookup yields CDR1 LNHDA and CDR2 SQIVND (reference sequence). The V gene lost 7 bases and the J gene lost 2 bases, with 17 bases spanning the gap. The CDR3 spans 15 residues. CDR3 nucleotide sequence: TGTGCCAGTACCTCACCGGGAGCTGCCAACTATGGCTACACCTTC. This sequence encodes CASTSPGAANYGYTF.

This chain connects TRBV3-1 (or the pseudogene TRBV3-2) to TRBJ1-4; no clear D. The CDR3 totals 14 residues. The V end lost 6 bases, the J end lost 4 bases, and 12 bases lay between the germline ends. Germline V gene lookup returns CDR1 LGHDT and CDR2 YNNKEL (reference sequence). The CDR3, as DNA: TGTGCCAGCAGTCACGACTGGAATAATGAAAAACTGTTTTTT. Its translation: CASSHDWNNEKLFF.

The chain employs TRBV27 and TRBJ1-1; TRBD1 aligns across 12 bases. The ends lost 7 bases at V and 0 bases at J; junction bases unmatched: 6. The length of the CDR3 is 16 residues. Per germline, CDR1 MNHEY and CDR2 SMNVEV (reference sequence). The CDR3 sequence is CASIIGTGGMNTEAFF. CDR3 coding DNA: TGTGCCAGCATCATCGGGACAGGGGGCATGAACACTGAAGCTTTCTTT.